Shown below are 14 T cell receptor beta chains from a single sample sequenced in a study of blood T cell repertoires in COVID-19. Profiled with immunoSEQ multiplex PCR; TCRdb holds only in-frame clones, not every one. The sample holds hundreds of thousands of clones, around 90% seen once. Specimen: peripheral blood. Receptors were obtained from a human donor in a cohort sampled during active COVID-19.

This sequence joins TRBV21-1 and TRBJ2-4; whether TRBD2, the table's D call, matches the DNA was not checked. TRBV21-1 is classified as a pseudogene. There are 18 residues in the CDR3. The CDR3 nucleotides read TGTGCCAGCAGCGCTCCGGGATACTATTACGTTGCCAAAAACATTCAGTACTTC. As protein: CASSAPGYYYVAKNIQYF.

The CDR3 loop reads CASAYRGTEAFF. The CDR3 DNA sequence: TGTGCCAGCGCCTACAGGGGCACTGAAGCTTTCTTT. This rearrangement joins TRBV6-6 to TRBJ1-1; TRBD1 aligns across 7 bases. J gave up 4 bases and V 8 bases, and 4 bases lay outside the gene matches. The CDR3 totals 12 residues. Germline V gives CDR1 MNHNY, CDR2 SVGAGI (reference sequence).

V usage is TRBV11-2 and J usage is TRBJ1-3, with D possibly being TRBD1 (6 bases). The CDR3 is made up of 12 amino acids. Germline V gene sequence: CDR1 SGHAT, CDR2 FQNNGV. V was pared by 5 bases and J by 8 bases, with 10 bases between. CDR3 region: CASSIQGDTIYF. CDR3 sequence (DNA): TGTGCCAGCAGCATACAGGGTGACACCATATATTTT.

This chain connects TRBV6-5 to TRBJ1-6; D call uncertain. Germline assignment: CDR1 MNHEY and CDR2 SVGAGI. The V and J ends lost 2 bases and 9 bases respectively, with 14 bases between them. This CDR3 region has 15 residues. CDR3 in amino acids: CASSYVGRERSPLHF. The CDR3 DNA reads as TGTGCCAGCAGTTACGTGGGTCGGGAGCGTTCACCCCTCCACTTT.

The J gene is TRBJ1-3, the V gene TRBV11-2; D remains unclear. The ends were cut back, 2 bases at V and 0 bases at J, with 14 bases in the middle. The length of the CDR3 is 17 residues. Per germline, CDR1 SGHAT and CDR2 FQNNGV. CDR3 in DNA: TGTGCCAGCAGCTTAACACTAAGTGGCAGCTCTGGAAACACCATATATTTT. Encoded protein: CASSLTLSGSSGNTIYF.

Of note for this clone: The junction departs from the called germline gene at one end, perhaps through a read error. The chain combines TRBV6-1 with TRBJ1-1; TRBD1 matches 7 bases. CDR3 size: 13 residues. Germline values: CDR1 MNHNS, CDR2 SASEGT. CDR3 nucleotide sequence: TGTGCCAGCCGTGACAGGGTGAACACTGAAGCTTTCTTT. Residues: CASRDRVNTEAFF.

The chain combines TRBV3-1 (or the pseudogene TRBV3-2) with TRBJ2-7; D is possibly TRBD2 (5 bases). CDR3 length: 15 amino acids. The V end was cut by 2 bases, the J end by 0 bases, with 11 bases between. Per germline, CDR1 LGHDT and CDR2 YNNKEL (reference sequence). This CDR3 reads CASSQIERGSYEQYF. For the CDR3, the DNA is TGTGCCAGCAGCCAAATTGAACGGGGCTCCTACGAGCAGTACTTC.

This clone was seen only a few times. This sequence joins TRBV10-3 and TRBJ1-1; TRBD1 might be the D (5 bases). V shed 6 bases and J shed 14 bases, with 19 bases lying between them. CDR3 length equals 12 residues. Germline V gene sequence: CDR1 ENHRY, CDR2 SYGVKD. This CDR3 reads CAISPESSRAFF. In DNA, the CDR3 is TGTGCCATCAGCCCTGAATCCTCCAGGGCGTTCTTT.

This chain joins TRBV28 and TRBJ2-7; 11 bases fit TRBD1. Germline loops: CDR1 MDHEN, CDR2 SYDVKM. The junction had 5 bases not matched to a gene; V was cut back by 6 bases and J by 7 bases. The CDR3 length is 13 residues. The CDR3 spells CASSPGTGGEQYF. CDR3 bases: TGTGCCAGCAGCCCCGGGACAGGGGGAGAGCAGTACTTC.

The gene calls are TRBV6-6 and TRBJ1-4; TRBD1 might be the D (6 bases). Trimming took off 7 bases at V and 4 bases at J, with 13 bases between the two ends. Looked up from germline, CDR1 is MNHNY and CDR2 is SVGAGI (reference sequence). The CDR3 has 14 residues. CDR3 nucleotide sequence: TGTGCCAGCACCGAGGACAGAGATAATGAAAAACTGTTTTTT. Residues: CASTEDRDNEKLFF.

This clone appeared a few times. The chain employs TRBV25-1 and TRBJ2-7, with D perhaps TRBD2 (6 bases). V lost 4 bases and J lost 4, with 14 bases in between. The CDR3 extends over 14 amino acids. Germline loops: CDR1 MGHDK, CDR2 SYGVNS. The CDR3 DNA sequence: TGTGCCAGCAGTGGTACCACACGGGGGTACGAGCAGTACTTC. Protein product: CASSGTTRGYEQYF.

This clone was seen only once. The chain uses TRBV14 and TRBJ1-6; 8 nucleotides align to TRBD1. This CDR3 region has 15 residues. Per germline, CDR1 SGHDN and CDR2 FVKESK. The V gene end was trimmed by 4 bases and the J gene end by 6 bases; junction bases not matched to a gene: 5. The CDR3 nucleotides read TGTGCCAGCAGCCTAGGGACAGGCGTTAATTCACCCCTCCACTTT. Encoded protein: CASSLGTGVNSPLHF.

This sequence joins TRBV28 and TRBJ2-7; the D is unclear. V was clipped by 5 bases and J by 5 bases, with 10 bases between them. The CDR3 sequence is 12 residues long. Germline CDR1 is MDHEN and CDR2 is SYDVKM. DNA for the CDR3: TGTGCCAGCAGTGCTACCTTGGACGAGCAGTACTTC. Translation: CASSATLDEQYF.

The genes are TRBV4-3 and TRBJ2-7, with D possibly matching TRBD2 (5 bases). Trimming took off 4 bases at V and 5 bases at J, with 9 bases between the two ends. Germline V gene data show CDR1 as LGHNA and CDR2 as YSLEER. The CDR3 consists of 12 residues. CDR3 nucleotides: TGCGCCAGCAGCCCAACGGAGGACGAGCAGTACTTC. Its protein is CASSPTEDEQYF.